A single sample is the source of the 23 T cell receptor beta chains below, sequenced in a study of control samples from healthy donors and cancer patients. Assay used: immunoSEQ multiplex PCR; TCRdb lists only in-frame clones, some missing. The repertoire includes over 85,000 clones, about 81% of them detected once, and 38% sits in the top ten. Sequencing was done on a sample of PBMCs. All receptors come from a man in his 70s with lung cancer.

This clone is a singleton in its sample. The J gene is TRBJ2-1, the V gene TRBV7-3; 10 bases line up with TRBD2. Germline V gene lookup returns CDR1 SGHTA and CDR2 FQGTGA. The CDR3 has 12 amino acids. V trimming: 4 bases; J trimming: 11 bases; junction bases outside the gene matches: 2. DNA for the CDR3: TGTGCCAGCAGCTCACTAGCGGGACAGCAGTTCTTC. Its translation: CASSSLAGQQFF.

The J gene is TRBJ2-7, the V gene TRBV11-2; possible D gene TRBD2, 7 bases. Per the germline V gene, CDR1 is SGHAT and CDR2 is FQNNGV. The CDR3 runs to 14 residues. Trimming shortened V by 3 bases and J by 6 bases, and 15 bases separated the two germline ends. CDR3 loop: CASSFYRGATEQYF. The CDR3 DNA is TGTGCCAGCAGCTTCTATCGGGGGGCGACCGAGCAGTACTTC.

This clone was recorded only once. J is TRBJ2-3 and V is TRBV11-3; 9 bases map to TRBD2. The germline V gene encodes CDR1 SGHNT and CDR2 YENEEA. The length of the CDR3 is 18 residues. V lost 4 bases, J lost 2 bases, and 13 bases stayed unmatched. The CDR3 is CASSSPTERGAFTDTQYF. CDR3 coding DNA: TGTGCCAGCAGCTCCCCAACTGAGCGGGGGGCTTTCACAGATACGCAGTATTTT.

The chain recombines TRBV15 with TRBJ2-2; D may be TRBD1 (6 bases). Trimming left V 0 bases short and J 5 bases short, with 7 bases between. Per the germline V gene, CDR1 is LNHNV and CDR2 is YYDKDF (reference sequence). This CDR3 is 14 amino acids long. The CDR3 sequence: CATSREQGTGELFF. The CDR3, as DNA: TGTGCCACCAGCAGAGAACAGGGAACCGGGGAGCTGTTTTTT. The full variable domain, completed using reference TRBV15 and TRBJ2-2, is DAMVIQNPRYQVTQFGKPVTLSCSQTLNHNVMYWYQQKSSQAPKLLFHYYDKDFNNEADTPDNFQSRRPNTSFCFLDIRSPGLGDTAMYLCATSREQGTGELFFGEGSRLTVL.

The rearrangement joins TRBV19 to TRBJ2-3; D remains ambiguous. Trimming left V 6 bases short and J 0 bases short, with 10 bases between. From germline, CDR1 is LNHDA and CDR2 SQIVND (reference sequence). CDR3 length equals 14 residues. Written as DNA, the CDR3 is TGTGCCAGTAGGGACCCCGGAAGCACAGATACGCAGTATTTT. This encodes CASRDPGSTDTQYF.

This chain uses TRBV11-2 with TRBJ1-2; 7 nucleotides align to TRBD1. Trimming at V came to 0 bases and at J to 8 bases, leaving 6 bases not matched to a gene. The germline gives CDR1 SGHAT, CDR2 FQNNGV. The CDR3 spans 14 residues. CDR3 in DNA: TGTGCCAGCAGCTTAGAGACAGGGTCCAAAGGCTACACCTTC. Its protein is CASSLETGSKGYTF.

The V and J genes are TRBV5-4 and TRBJ2-7, with 7 bases identical to TRBD1. CDR1 is SGHNT, CDR2 YYREEE, per germline (reference sequence). V was pared by 5 bases and J by 2 bases, with 4 bases of the junction left unmatched. This CDR3 contains 13 residues. CDR3 sequence: CASRKTGTYEQYF. The CDR3 DNA follows: TGTGCCAGCAGAAAGACAGGGACCTACGAGCAGTACTTC.

This chain links TRBV4-1 with TRBJ2-1; 7 nucleotides agree with TRBD2. Germline V CDR1 and CDR2: MGHRA, YSYEKL. The trim removed 5 bases at V and 2 bases at J, leaving 3 bases unmatched. The CDR3 is 14 amino acids. CDR3 sequence: CASSWTRTYNEQFF. CDR3 sequence (DNA): TGCGCCAGCAGCTGGACTAGAACCTACAATGAGCAGTTCTTC.

The chain combines TRBV5-1 with TRBJ1-2, with D possibly matching TRBD1 (6 bases). Germline V gene lookup returns CDR1 SGHRS and CDR2 YFSETQ. Trimming removed 4 bases at V and 8 bases at J, with 15 bases between. The CDR3 loop spans 13 amino acids. The CDR3 sequence is CASSPGQPEGYTF. The DNA of the CDR3 is TGCGCCAGCAGCCCTGGACAGCCGGAGGGCTACACCTTC. The full variable domain, completed using reference TRBV5-1 and TRBJ1-2, is KAGVTQTPRYLIKTRGQQVTLSCSPISGHRSVSWYQQTPGQGLQFLFEYFSETQRNKGNFPGRFSGRQFSNSRSEMNVSTLELGDSALYLCASSPGQPEGYTFGSGTRLTVV.

This clone was observed many times. Other DNA sequences in the same sample also yield this CDR3. V is TRBV7-3 and J is TRBJ1-2, with 7 bases lining up with TRBD1. This CDR3 is built from 13 residues. Looked up from germline, CDR1 is SGHTA and CDR2 is FQGTGA. The J segment lost 6 bases and the V segment lost 0 bases, leaving 1 base of the junction unmatched. The CDR3 spells CASSLTQGNGYTF. DNA for the CDR3: TGTGCCAGCAGCTTAACACAGGGGAATGGCTACACCTTC.

The V gene is TRBV19, the J gene TRBJ1-5; 7 positions agree with TRBD1. Trimming at V came to 4 bases and at J to 0 bases, leaving 12 bases not matched to a gene. The germline V gene encodes CDR1 LNHDA and CDR2 SQIVND (reference sequence). CDR3 length: 18 amino acids. For the CDR3, the DNA is TGTGCCAGTAGTACACCGGGACAGAGACTTTATAGCAATCAGCCCCAGCATTTT. Translating gives CASSTPGQRLYSNQPQHF.

The genes are TRBV19 and TRBJ2-7; 10 bases are shared with TRBD1. The ends lost 7 bases at V and 5 bases at J; junction bases unmatched: 8. Germline V gives CDR1 LNHDA, CDR2 SQIVND (reference sequence). There are 14 residues in the CDR3. CDR3 DNA sequence: TGTGCCAGTAAAACCGGGACAGGGGACCACGAGCAGTACTTC. Amino acids: CASKTGTGDHEQYF.

The chain joins TRBV28 to TRBJ2-2, with D possibly TRBD1 on 6 matching bases. Germline V gene sequence: CDR1 MDHEN, CDR2 SYDVKM. Trimming stripped 1 base from V and 7 bases from J, with 19 bases between. The length of the CDR3 is 17 residues. CDR3 amino acids: CASSLSTGIWSGGELFF. The CDR3 DNA reads TGTGCCAGCAGTTTATCCACAGGGATTTGGTCGGGCGGGGAGCTGTTTTTT.

The genes are TRBV28 and TRBJ1-2; D unclear. Trimming shortened V by 5 bases and J by 2 bases, and 12 bases separated the two germline ends. CDR3 length: 14 amino acids. Germline loops: CDR1 MDHEN, CDR2 SYDVKM. As DNA, the CDR3 is TGTGCCAGCAGTCAAACACTTACGAACTATGGCTACACCTTC. Translation gives CASSQTLTNYGYTF.

The V gene is TRBV7-8, the J gene TRBJ2-1, with 8 bases fitting TRBD2. Germline V gene sequence: CDR1 SGHVS, CDR2 FQNEAQ. V shed 5 bases and J 10 bases; nucleotides not matched to a gene: 1. The CDR3 is 11 amino acids. The CDR3 sequence: CASSPSGEQFF. The DNA of the CDR3 is TGTGCCAGCAGCCCTAGCGGGGAGCAGTTCTTC.

V and J are TRBV6-2 or TRBV6-3 and TRBJ2-7, with D perhaps matching TRBD1 (6 bases). Germline V lookup: CDR1 MNHEY, CDR2 SVGEGT. Trimming took off 5 bases at V and 5 bases at J, with 13 bases between the two ends. The CDR3 is 13 residues long. The CDR3 DNA follows: TGTGCCAGCAGTAGGCAGGGGAGTGACGAGCAGTACTTC. It is translated as CASSRQGSDEQYF.

This clone occurred a few times. V is TRBV4-1 and J is TRBJ2-7, with D perhaps matching TRBD1 or TRBD2 (7 bases each). Trimming removed 0 bases from V and 2 bases from J, with 11 bases in between. The CDR3 has 15 amino acids. Germline values: CDR1 MGHRA, CDR2 YSYEKL. The CDR3 bases are TGCGCCAGCAGCCAAGAAGCGGGGACAGCCTACGAGCAGTACTTC. Protein product: CASSQEAGTAYEQYF.

The chain couples TRBV27 to TRBJ1-4; 8 nucleotides agree with TRBD1. The CDR3 is 12 residues long. The V segment lost 5 bases and the J segment 13 bases; nucleotides outside the gene matches: 6. Germline V lookup: CDR1 MNHEY, CDR2 SMNVEV (reference sequence). DNA for the CDR3: TGTGCCAGCAGTACCCGGACAGGGCCACTGTTTTTT. It specifies CASSTRTGPLFF.

The V gene is TRBV6-4, the J gene TRBJ2-7, with a possible D match to TRBD1 (6 bases). Trimming pared 3 bases from V and 5 bases from J, leaving 17 bases between. Germline CDR1 is MRHNA and CDR2 is SNTAGT. The CDR3 is made up of 15 amino acids. The CDR3 region is CASSEPGQPVHEQYF. CDR3 bases: TGTGCCAGCAGTGAACCCGGACAGCCCGTGCACGAGCAGTACTTC.

This sequence joins TRBV6-2 or TRBV6-3 and TRBJ1-2; D ambiguous. The germline V gene encodes CDR1 MNHEY and CDR2 SVGEGT. The CDR3 loop spans 13 amino acids. Deletions cut 0 bases from V and 9 bases from J, with 11 bases between. The CDR3 region has the DNA TGTGCCAGCAGTTACTCGATAGGACGGAGCTACACCTTC. This sequence encodes CASSYSIGRSYTF.

The chain uses TRBV29-1 and TRBJ2-1, with 12 bases aligning to TRBD1. Germline CDR1 reads SQVTM; CDR2 reads ANQGSEA. The J segment lost 6 bases and the V segment lost 6 bases, leaving 12 bases of the junction unmatched. The length of the CDR3 is 16 residues. In DNA, the CDR3 is TGCAGCGTCTACGGGACAGGGGGCTTCCGTGGCAATGAGCAGTTCTTC. Translating it yields CSVYGTGGFRGNEQFF.

V usage is TRBV7-3 and J usage is TRBJ2-6, with 9 bases aligning to TRBD1. Per germline, CDR1 SGHTA and CDR2 FQGTGA. This CDR3 is built from 17 residues. Trimming cost V 4 bases and J 3 bases; bases outside gene matches: 7. CDR3 protein: CASSSEDRGFGANVLTF. CDR3 DNA: TGTGCCAGCAGCTCGGAGGACAGGGGATTTGGGGCCAACGTCCTGACTTTC.

The chain combines TRBV11-3 with TRBJ2-3; D is possibly TRBD2 (6 bases). The CDR3 sequence is 14 residues long. Germline V gene lookup returns CDR1 SGHNT and CDR2 YENEEA. V was cut by 10 bases and J by 6 bases, with 20 bases left in between. CDR3 sequence (DNA): TGTGCCAACCCGCATCGCGGGGTTGCGGATACGCAGTATTTT. Encoded protein: CANPHRGVADTQYF.